One T cell receptor (beta chain) is described in this entry. Its antigen remains undetermined. Within one base of it there is no much larger clone, and no base qualities were kept. The time point label, read with the paper, signifies: 24 weeks on oral tofacitinib. In the paper's terms, the treatment or condition label means: oral pan-JAK inhibitor, 5-10 mg twice daily. Peripheral blood and lesional scalp punch biopsies were obtained from patients with alopecia areata. PBMCs were separated by density centrifugation and stained for CD3, CD4 and CD8, after which CD4+ and CD8+ T cells were sorted on a FACSAria. From the germline V gene (reference sequence), CDR1 is GTSNPN and CDR2 is SVGIG. Between the V and J ends, shortened by 4 bases and 1 base respectively, the junction contains 7 bases. The CDR3 spans 12 residues, from the cysteine through the phenylalanine. The DNA shown is the 36-base CDR3, in frame from base 1.

The library was made by the immunoSEQ multiplex PCR assay. To provide template for TCR sequencing, every sample had RNA extracted and reverse transcribed into cDNA. First-strand cDNA was synthesized using SuperScript III with a 2:1 mix of oligo-dT and random hexamers. A synthetic immune receptor repertoire was used to assess amplification bias, and residual bias was removed computationally. Per the source publication's procedure: After raw reads were preprocessed to remove errors, the CDR3 was defined following IMGT conventions as running from the conserved cysteine to phenylalanine. Clonality was computed by normalizing Shannon entropy by log2 of the number of productive unique TCRs and subtracting the result from 1. Scalp TCRbeta sequences were cross-referenced with sorted blood CD4 and CD8 repertoires so that the CD4 or CD8 identity of scalp clones could be inferred. TCRdb obtained this table from immuneACCESS and retained in-frame rearrangements with V and J assigned. These tables miss some clones; where compared with another copy, unresolved V genes account for less than half of the shortfall, and the remainder is unexplained. V, J and clone size were drawn from that table, and D and trimming were deduced from the DNA. Here the sample has about 190,000 clones; 60% occur a single time. The ten largest clones represent 1% of the sample.

This record comes from a study of CD8+ T cells in alopecia areata (dated by TCRdb to between 2018 and 2020). The study in broad terms: The treated patients took part in an open-label pilot trial in which moderate-to-severe alopecia areata was treated with oral tofacitinib at 5 to 10 mg twice daily. Patients stayed on tofacitinib for 6 to 18 months and then had 6 months of follow-up off drug so that delayed response and recurrence could be assessed. Disease severity in treated patients was measured with the SALT score, which quantifies the percentage of affected scalp surface area. The study used high-throughput TCRbeta sequencing to examine T cell clonal expansion in alopecia areata, in both the C3H/HeJ mouse model and human patients. On the human side, TCRbeta sequencing was run on scalp tissue and on sorted CD4+ and CD8+ peripheral blood T cells from healthy controls and from alopecia areata patients with either patchy or totalis/universalis disease. Biopsies were taken from tofacitinib-treated patients at baseline and again at 4 and 24 weeks into treatment, and several of those patients also had a later scalp biopsy. Scalp clonality was compared across normal scalp (n=4), patchy alopecia areata scalp (n=8), and alopecia totalis/universalis scalp (n=8). RNA was obtained with the PAXgene miRNA kit for fixed scalp, the miRNeasy kit for PBMCs, and the RNeasy kit for mouse skin. TCRbeta CDR3 regions were amplified by immunoSEQ multiplex PCR using 35 Vbeta forward and 13 Jbeta reverse primers. The research as a whole found: Higher clonality and more expanded CD8+ clones were observed in lesional scalp than in normal scalp, particularly in alopecia totalis/universalis, a finding suggestive of antigenic drive. Tofacitinib significantly decreased scalp clonality and the number of expanded CD8+ clones among the top 100 scalp clones. During tofacitinib treatment, many expanded lesional clones stuck around in both scalp and blood, and this persistence may partly explain why relapse happens after treatment is stopped. Resident alphabeta T cells in normal human skin are also sequenced, complicating scalp TCR repertoire analysis, unlike mouse skin dominated by gammadelta T cells. TCR sequences shared between patients were less clear than in mice, possibly partly because of HLA diversity in the patient population. The treated cohort was small, with a single nonresponder, so links between baseline CD8+ expansion and response need larger studies.

The chain links TRBV30 with TRBJ1-1, with the identity of the D gene unclear. Sequences were derived from CD4+ T cells sorted from blood, sampled at week 24, from a patient treated with tofacitinib. The TCR originated in a human donor with alopecia areata. The sequenced DNA: TGTGCCTGGACCGCGGCGAACACTGAAGCTTTCTTT. This yields the protein CAWTAANTEAFF.